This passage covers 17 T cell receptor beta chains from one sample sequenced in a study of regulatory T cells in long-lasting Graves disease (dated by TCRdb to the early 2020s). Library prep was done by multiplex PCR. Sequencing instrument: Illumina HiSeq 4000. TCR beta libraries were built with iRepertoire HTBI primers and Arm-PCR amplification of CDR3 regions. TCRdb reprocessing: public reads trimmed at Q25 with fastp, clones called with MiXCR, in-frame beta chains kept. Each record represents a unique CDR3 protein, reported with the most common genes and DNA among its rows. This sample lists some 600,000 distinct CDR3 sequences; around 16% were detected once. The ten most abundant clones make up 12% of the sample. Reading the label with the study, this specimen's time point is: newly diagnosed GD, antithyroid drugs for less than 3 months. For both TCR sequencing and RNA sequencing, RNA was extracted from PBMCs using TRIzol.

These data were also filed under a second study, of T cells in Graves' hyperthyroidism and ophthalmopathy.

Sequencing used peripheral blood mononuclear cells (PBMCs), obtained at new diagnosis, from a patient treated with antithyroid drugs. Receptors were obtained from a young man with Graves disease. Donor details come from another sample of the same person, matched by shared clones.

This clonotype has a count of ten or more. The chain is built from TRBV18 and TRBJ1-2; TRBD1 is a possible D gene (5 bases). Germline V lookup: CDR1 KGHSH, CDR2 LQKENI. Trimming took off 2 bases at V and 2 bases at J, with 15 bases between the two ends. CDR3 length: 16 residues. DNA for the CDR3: TGTGCCAGCTCACCAAGTCCGGACATTCCCAACTATGGCTACACCTTC. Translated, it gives CASSPSPDIPNYGYTF. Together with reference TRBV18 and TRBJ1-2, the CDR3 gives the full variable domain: NAGVMQNPRHLVRRRGQEARLRCSPMKGHSHVYWYRQLPEEGLKFMVYLQKENIIDESGMPKERFSAEFPKEGPSILRIQQVVRGDSAAYFCASSPSPDIPNYGYTFGSGTRLTVV.

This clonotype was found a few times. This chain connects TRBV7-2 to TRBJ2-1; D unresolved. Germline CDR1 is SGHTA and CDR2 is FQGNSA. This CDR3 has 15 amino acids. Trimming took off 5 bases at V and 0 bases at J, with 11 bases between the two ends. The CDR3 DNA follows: TGTGCCAGCAGCAAGGTCAGGAGCTCCTACAATGAGCAGTTCTTC. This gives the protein CASSKVRSSYNEQFF.

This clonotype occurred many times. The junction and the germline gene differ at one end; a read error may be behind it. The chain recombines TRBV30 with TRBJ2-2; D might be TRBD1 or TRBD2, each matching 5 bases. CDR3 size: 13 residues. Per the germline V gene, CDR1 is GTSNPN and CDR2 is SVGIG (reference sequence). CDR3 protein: CAWRPFGAGELFF. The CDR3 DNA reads TGTGCCTGGAGGCCCTTCGGGGCCGGAGAGCTGTTTTTT.

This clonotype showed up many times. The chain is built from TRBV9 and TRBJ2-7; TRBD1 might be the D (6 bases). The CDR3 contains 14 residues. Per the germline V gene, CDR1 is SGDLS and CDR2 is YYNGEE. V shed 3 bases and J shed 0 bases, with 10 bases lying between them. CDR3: CASSATGTSYEQYF. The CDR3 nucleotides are TGTGCCAGCAGCGCTACAGGGACCTCCTACGAGCAGTACTTC.

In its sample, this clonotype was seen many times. CDR3 residues: CASSPRGSSNQPQHF. The CDR3 region has the DNA TGTGCCAGCTCACCACGGGGAAGTAGCAATCAGCCCCAGCATTTT. The V gene is TRBV18, the J gene TRBJ1-5; D is ambiguous. This CDR3 comprises 15 residues. Germline CDR1 is KGHSH and CDR2 is LQKENI. V was trimmed by 1 base and J by 0 bases, leaving 7 bases between them.

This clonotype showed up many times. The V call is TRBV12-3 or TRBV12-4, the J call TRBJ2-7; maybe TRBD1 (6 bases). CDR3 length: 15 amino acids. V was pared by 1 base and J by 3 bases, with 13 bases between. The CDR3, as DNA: TGTGCCAGCAGTTTAGGGTTCCAAGGGGGCTACGAGCAGTACTTC. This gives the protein CASSLGFQGGYEQYF.

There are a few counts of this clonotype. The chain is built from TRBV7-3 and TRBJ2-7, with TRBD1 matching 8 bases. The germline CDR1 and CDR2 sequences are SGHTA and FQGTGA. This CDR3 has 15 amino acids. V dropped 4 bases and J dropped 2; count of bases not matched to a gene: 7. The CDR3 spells CASSSGDRIAYEQYF. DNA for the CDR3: TGTGCCAGCAGCTCCGGGGACAGGATCGCCTACGAGCAGTACTTC.

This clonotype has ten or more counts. As DNA, the CDR3 is TGTGCCAGCAGCCGACCCGGGGCCACCTACAATGAGCAGTTCTTC. Amino acid sequence: CASSRPGATYNEQFF. The rearrangement uses TRBV7-9 and TRBJ2-1; D could derive from TRBD1 or TRBD2 (5 bases each). The germline V and J ends were trimmed by 5 bases and 2 bases, with 13 bases remaining between them. The CDR3 has 15 residues. Germline values: CDR1 SEHNR, CDR2 FQNEAQ (reference sequence).

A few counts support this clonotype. The chain's CDR3 is CATSEGRPGDSPLHF. DNA of the CDR3: TGTGCCACCAGTGAGGGACGGCCGGGTGATTCACCCCTCCACTTT. V gene TRBV24-1 combines with J gene TRBJ1-6, with a possible D match to TRBD1 (5 bases). V dropped 4 bases and J dropped 8 bases, with 14 bases sitting between them. Per the germline V gene, CDR1 is KGHDR and CDR2 is SFDVKD. This CDR3 spans 15 amino acids.

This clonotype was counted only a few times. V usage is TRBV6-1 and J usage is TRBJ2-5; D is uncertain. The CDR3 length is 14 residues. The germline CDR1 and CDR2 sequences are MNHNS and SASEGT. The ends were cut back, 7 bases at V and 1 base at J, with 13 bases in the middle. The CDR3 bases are TGTGCCAGCACCCAGACCCTACTCCAAGAGACCCAGTACTTC. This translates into CASTQTLLQETQYF.

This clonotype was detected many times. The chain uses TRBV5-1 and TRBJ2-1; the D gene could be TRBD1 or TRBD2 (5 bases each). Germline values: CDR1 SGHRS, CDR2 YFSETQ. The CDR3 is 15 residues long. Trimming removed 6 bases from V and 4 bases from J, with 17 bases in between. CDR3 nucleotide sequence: TGCGCCAGCACCTTAAGTGAGGGGTCGTACAATGAGCAGTTCTTC. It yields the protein CASTLSEGSYNEQFF.

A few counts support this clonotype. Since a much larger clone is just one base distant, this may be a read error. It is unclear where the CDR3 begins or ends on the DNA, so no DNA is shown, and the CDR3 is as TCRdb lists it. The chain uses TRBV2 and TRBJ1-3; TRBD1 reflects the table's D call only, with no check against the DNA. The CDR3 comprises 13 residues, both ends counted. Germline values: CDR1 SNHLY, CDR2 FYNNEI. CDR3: CARRWGLGNTTYF.

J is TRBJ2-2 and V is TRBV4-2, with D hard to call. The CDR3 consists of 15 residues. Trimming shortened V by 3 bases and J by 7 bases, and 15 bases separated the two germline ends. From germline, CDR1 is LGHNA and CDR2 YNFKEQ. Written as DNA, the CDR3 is TGTGCCAGCAGCCAGATGACCTGGGCGAACGGGGAGCTGTTTTTT. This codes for CASSQMTWANGELFF.

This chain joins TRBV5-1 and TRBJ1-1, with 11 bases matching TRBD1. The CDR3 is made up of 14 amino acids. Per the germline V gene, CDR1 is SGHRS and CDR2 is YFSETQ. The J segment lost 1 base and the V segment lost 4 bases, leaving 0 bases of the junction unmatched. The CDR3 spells CASSGTGGNTEAFF. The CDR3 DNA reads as TGCGCCAGCAGCGGGACAGGGGGGAACACTGAAGCTTTCTTT.

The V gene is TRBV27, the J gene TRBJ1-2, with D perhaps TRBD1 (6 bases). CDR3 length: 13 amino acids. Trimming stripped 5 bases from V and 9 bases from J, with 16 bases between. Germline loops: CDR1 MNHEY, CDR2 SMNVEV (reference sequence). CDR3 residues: CASSTRGAHSYTF. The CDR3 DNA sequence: TGTGCCAGCAGTACGCGGGGGGCCCACAGCTACACCTTC.

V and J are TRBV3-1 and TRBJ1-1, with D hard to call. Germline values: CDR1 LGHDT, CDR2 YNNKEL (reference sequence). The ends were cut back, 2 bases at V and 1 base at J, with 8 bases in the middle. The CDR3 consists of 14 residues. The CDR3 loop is CASSQSRWNTEAFF. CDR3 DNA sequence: TGTGCCAGCAGCCAAAGCCGGTGGAACACTGAAGCTTTCTTT.

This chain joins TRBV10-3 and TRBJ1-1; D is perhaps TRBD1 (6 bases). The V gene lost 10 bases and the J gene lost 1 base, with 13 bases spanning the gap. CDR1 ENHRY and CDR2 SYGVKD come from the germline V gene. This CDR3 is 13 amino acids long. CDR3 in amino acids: CATRDKPNTEAFF. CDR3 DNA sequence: TGTGCCACCAGGGACAAACCGAACACTGAAGCTTTCTTT.